The 6 T cell receptor beta chains listed next were all sequenced from one sample in a study of beta chain features in type 1 diabetes (dated by TCRdb to the late 2010s). No antigen has been assigned to these receptors. General conclusions and limits of the study: A moderate but significant shortening of TCRB CDR3 length was observed in type 1 diabetes patients in all four CD4+ subsets.

Libraries were constructed by the immunoSEQ multiplex PCR assay. The High Capacity cDNA Reverse Transcription Kit was used to reverse transcribe all of the isolated RNA, meaning that expressed TCRB transcripts were what got sequenced. TCRdb obtained this table from immuneACCESS and retained in-frame rearrangements with V and J assigned. These tables miss some clones; where compared with another copy, unresolved V genes account for less than half of the shortfall, and the remainder is unexplained. The sample profile shows some 640,000 clones; around an eighth of them were found once. The top ten clonotypes cover nearly 0.04% of the sample. The sequencing input was naive CD4+ T cells from blood. The cell subset or site label here, explained by the study, means: true naive CD4+ T cells. The origin of the receptors is a man aged 18 to 29 with type 1 diabetes.

The chain links TRBV2 to TRBJ1-2; D ambiguous. CDR3 length equals 13 residues. Trimming removed 1 base at V and 3 bases at J, with 6 bases between. Germline V lookup: CDR1 SNHLY, CDR2 FYNNEI. CDR3 region: CASSEDRYYGYTF. The CDR3 DNA follows: TGTGCCAGCAGTGAAGACCGGTACTATGGCTACACCTTC.

This clone was detected only a few times. This sequence joins TRBV23-1 and TRBJ1-6; D is perhaps TRBD1 (5 bases). TRBV23-1 is recorded as an ORF, its role being uncertain. The CDR3 has 10 residues. V lost 9 bases to trimming and J lost 14 bases, with 11 bases between them. CDR3 DNA sequence: TGCGCCAGTGACAGATCCACCCTCCACTTT. Translation: CASDRSTLHF.

This clone has a handful of counts. CDR3 in DNA: TGTGCCAGCAGTTTGGTCGGGAGGACAGATACGCAGTATTTT. It yields the protein CASSLVGRTDTQYF. The chain is built from TRBV6-6 and TRBJ2-3; 7 bases agree with TRBD2. Germline-derived CDR1 and CDR2 are MNHNY and SVGAGI (reference sequence). The CDR3 has 14 residues. V gave up 4 bases and J gave up 3 bases; unmatched junction bases: 4.

The chain uses TRBV4-2 and TRBJ2-7; 7 nucleotides agree with TRBD1. J was trimmed by 6 bases and V by 4 bases; bases with no gene match: 12. The CDR3 length is 15 residues. Germline lookup yields CDR1 LGHNA and CDR2 YNFKEQ. CDR3 protein: CASSLRFDRDREQYF. CDR3 nucleotide sequence: TGTGCCAGCAGCCTGCGCTTTGACAGGGATCGCGAGCAGTACTTC.

The CDR3 is CASSLRRGLQPQHF. In DNA form, the CDR3 reads TGTGCCAGCAGCCTCCGGCGGGGTCTTCAGCCCCAGCATTTT. The chain combines TRBV7-8 with TRBJ1-5; D is undetermined. The length of the CDR3 is 14 residues. The V end was cut by 5 bases, the J end by 6 bases, with 14 bases between. Germline values: CDR1 SGHVS, CDR2 FQNEAQ.

The chain employs TRBV2 and TRBJ2-7, with 12 bases fitting TRBD2. Germline loops: CDR1 SNHLY, CDR2 FYNNEI. The trim removed 5 bases at V and 0 bases at J, leaving 2 bases unmatched. This CDR3 has 15 amino acids. The CDR3 region has the DNA TGTGCCAGCAGTACTAGCGGGGGGAGCTCCTACGAGCAGTACTTC. Translation: CASSTSGGSSYEQYF.